This T cell receptor (beta chain) was sequenced during a study of blood T cell repertoires in COVID-19. The CDR3 consists of 13 residues. Germline values: CDR1 MNHEY, CDR2 SVGAGI. V was clipped by 2 bases and J by 12 bases; unmatched bases: 2. Using immunoSEQ multiplex PCR, the repertoire was profiled, and TCRdb retains in-frame clones only, with some absent. The table lists about 140,000 clones, about 80% of them singletons. This clonotype was sampled from a woman aged 60-70 years with acute or convalescent COVID-19. Material: peripheral blood. The chain carries TRBV6-5 and TRBJ2-1; the match to TRBD2 covers 12 bases. CDR3 coding DNA: TGTGCCAGCAGTTACAAACTAGCGGGGGGGCAGTTCTTC. Protein sequence: CASSYKLAGGQFF.